Listed below are T cell receptor beta chains from one sample, sequenced in a study of beta chain features in type 1 diabetes. TCRdb keeps only in-frame clones here, not all; method: immunoSEQ multiplex PCR. The data show about 360,000 clones, roughly 12% seen once. The sample was naive CD4+ T cells from blood. Source of these receptors: a man aged 18 to 30 in good health. The CDR3 runs from the conserved cysteine through the conserved F or W. A D gene is named only where the DNA matches it firmly. Size is omitted from some rows. Given values are once, few, many or a class for expanded clones.

TRBJ2-7 TRBV2 TRBD1 13 few CASVRDSLYEQYF TGTGCCAGCGTCCGGGACAGTCTCTACGAGCAGTACTTC
TRBJ2-7 TRBV18 TRBD1 15 - CASSLLGTESYEQYF TGTGCCAGCTCACTCCTGGGGACAGAGTCCTACGAGCAGTACTTC
TRBJ2-5 TRBV5-1 TRBD2 14 few CASSYGTSGLSQYF TGCGCCAGCAGCTACGGGACTAGCGGATTGTCCCAGTACTTC
TRBJ1-1 TRBV27 - 14 few CASGIGGAGTEAFF TGTGCCAGCGGCATTGGGGGGGCGGGGACTGAAGCTTTCTTT
TRBJ2-2 TRBV5-1 - 15 - CASSLRGTNTGELFF TGCGCCAGCAGCTTGAGAGGGACGAACACCGGGGAGCTGTTTTTT
TRBJ2-7 TRBV7-3 - 12 few CASSLPRGEQYF TGTGCCAGCAGCTTGCCCAGGGGCGAGCAGTACTTC
TRBJ2-7 TRBV19 TRBD1 14 - CASSLGTGIYEQYF TGTGCCAGTAGTTTGGGGACAGGGATCTACGAGCAGTACTTC
TRBJ2-1 TRBV5-4 TRBD2 15 - CASSFGLVRPNEQFF TGTGCCAGCAGCTTCGGACTAGTAAGACCCAATGAGCAGTTCTTC
TRBJ2-5 TRBV5-5 - 14 few CASSLLQGRETQYF TGTGCCAGCAGCTTGTTGCAGGGGCGAGAGACCCAGTACTTC
TRBJ1-1 TRBV29-1 TRBD1 9 - CSVDRGAFF TGCAGCGTGGACAGGGGAGCTTTCTTT
TRBJ2-3 TRBV9 TRBD1 15 - CASSVGQGASDTQYF TGTGCCAGCAGCGTAGGACAGGGGGCGAGTGATACGCAGTATTTT
TRBJ2-1 TRBV29-1 - 11 few CSVGVYNEQFF TGCAGCGTGGGAGTGTACAATGAGCAGTTCTTC
TRBJ2-2 TRBV18 TRBD1 15 few CASSYGTGNTGELFF TGTGCCAGCTCCTACGGGACAGGGAACACCGGGGAGCTGTTTTTT
TRBJ2-2 TRBV18 - 15 - CASSPTTGNTGELFF TGTGCCAGCTCACCGACGACAGGGAACACCGGGGAGCTGTTTTTT
TRBJ1-1 TRBV6-5 - 13 few CASSYRGNTEAFF TGTGCCAGCAGTTACAGGGGGAACACTGAAGCTTTCTTT
TRBJ2-5 TRBV28 TRBD1 13 few CASTYRDRETQYF TGTGCCAGCACGTACCGGGACAGAGAGACCCAGTACTTC
TRBJ2-4 TRBV30 - 15 - CAWSVRQGLKNIQYF TGTGCCTGGAGTGTAAGGCAGGGACTCAAAAACATTCAGTACTTC
TRBJ1-6 TRBV11-2 TRBD1 15 few CASSFGQGLYSPLHF TGTGCCAGCAGCTTTGGACAGGGGCTTTATTCACCCCTCCACTTT
TRBJ2-3 TRBV5-4 TRBD2 14 few CASSLRGGTDTQYF TGTGCCAGCAGCTTGCGGGGGGGCACAGATACGCAGTATTTT
TRBJ1-1 TRBV5-1 TRBD1 16 few CASSLFDQGGVTEAFF TGCGCCAGCAGCTTGTTTGATCAGGGGGGTGTCACTGAAGCTTTCTTT
TRBJ2-1 TRBV29-1 TRBD2 15 few CSVEGGLAFYNEQFF TGCAGCGTTGAAGGGGGACTAGCGTTTTACAATGAGCAGTTCTTC
TRBJ2-3 TRBV28 - 15 - CASSWRGLGTDTQYF TGTGCCAGCAGTTGGAGGGGGCTGGGCACAGATACGCAGTATTTT
TRBJ2-1 TRBV5-1 TRBD2 17 few CASSLGVLAGGLNEQFF TGCGCCAGCAGCTTGGGGGTACTAGCGGGGGGGCTCAATGAGCAGTTCTTC
TRBJ2-7 TRBV7-3 TRBD1 14 - CASSLTGATYEQYF TGTGCCAGCAGCTTGACAGGGGCTACCTACGAGCAGTACTTC
TRBJ2-1 TRBV7-3 TRBD1 15 - CASSKTGDGYNEQFF TGTGCCAGCAGCAAAACAGGGGATGGGTACAATGAGCAGTTCTTC
TRBJ2-7 TRBV11-1 - 13 few CASSFPAVGEQYF TGTGCCAGCAGCTTCCCAGCGGTGGGCGAGCAGTACTTC
TRBJ2-2 TRBV7-9 TRBD2 15 - CASSFVAGRAGELFF TGTGCCAGCAGCTTCGTAGCGGGACGGGCCGGGGAGCTGTTTTTT
TRBJ2-4 TRBV15 - 18 - CATSMTRGLLLAKNIQYF TGTGCCACCAGCATGACTCGGGGACTGCTATTAGCCAAAAACATTCAGTACTTC
TRBJ2-7 TRBV4-3 - 15 - CASSQSPQASYEQYF TGCGCCAGCAGCCAATCCCCGCAGGCCTCCTACGAGCAGTACTTC
TRBJ2-1 TRBV4-3 TRBD1 15 - CASSRGTGIYNEQFF TGCGCCAGCAGCCGCGGGACAGGGATTTACAATGAGCAGTTCTTC
TRBJ1-3 TRBV29-1 TRBD1 13 - CSVVGQYTNTIYF TGCAGCGTTGTGGGACAGTATACAAACACCATATATTTT
TRBJ2-3 TRBV28 TRBD2 14 - CASSLGTSMDTQYF TGTGCCAGCAGTTTGGGGACTAGCATGGATACGCAGTATTTT
TRBJ1-2 TRBV7-3 - 14 - CASSPAGEHGGYTF TGTGCCAGCAGCCCCGCAGGGGAACATGGTGGCTACACCTTC
TRBJ1-2 TRBV14 TRBD1 15 - CASSPRTGGNYGYTF TGTGCCAGCAGCCCTAGGACAGGGGGGAACTATGGCTACACCTTC
TRBJ2-7 TRBV27 TRBD1 13 - CASTKDRTYEQYF TGTGCCAGCACAAAGGACAGGACCTACGAGCAGTACTTC
TRBJ1-2 TRBV19 TRBD1 13 - CASSIQTGVGYTF TGTGCCAGTAGTATCCAAACAGGGGTCGGCTACACCTTC
TRBJ2-6 TRBV30 - 15 - CAWSWGDSGANVLTF TGTGCCTGGAGTTGGGGGGACTCTGGAGCCAACGTCCTGACTTTC
TRBJ1-5 TRBV7-2 - 15 - CASSITTGLNQPQHF TGTGCCAGCAGCATCACGACAGGACTGAATCAGCCCCAGCATTTT
TRBJ2-1 TRBV5-1 TRBD2 16 - CASSFSGDSSYNEQFF TGCGCCAGCAGCTTTAGCGGGGATAGCTCCTACAATGAGCAGTTCTTC
TRBJ1-1 TRBV30 - 12 few CAWSVQYTEAFF TGTGCCTGGAGTGTACAGTACACTGAAGCTTTCTTT
TRBJ2-5 TRBV11-3 TRBD2 15 few CASSSGLAGPETQYF TGTGCCAGCAGCTCGGGACTAGCGGGACCAGAGACCCAGTACTTC
TRBJ2-3 TRBV5-1 - 14 - CASSRRQNTDTQYF TGCGCCAGCAGTCGTCGACAGAACACAGATACGCAGTATTTT
TRBJ1-2 TRBV10-3 TRBD1 12 - CAIKGQGDGYTF TGTGCCATCAAGGGACAGGGGGATGGCTACACCTTC
TRBJ2-6 TRBV2 - 15 few CASTPRVTGANVLTF TGTGCCAGCACTCCCAGGGTCACTGGGGCCAACGTCCTGACTTTC
TRBJ2-1 TRBV30 TRBD2 15 few CAWSVLAGKGREQFF TGTGCCTGGAGTGTATTAGCGGGAAAGGGACGCGAGCAGTTCTTC